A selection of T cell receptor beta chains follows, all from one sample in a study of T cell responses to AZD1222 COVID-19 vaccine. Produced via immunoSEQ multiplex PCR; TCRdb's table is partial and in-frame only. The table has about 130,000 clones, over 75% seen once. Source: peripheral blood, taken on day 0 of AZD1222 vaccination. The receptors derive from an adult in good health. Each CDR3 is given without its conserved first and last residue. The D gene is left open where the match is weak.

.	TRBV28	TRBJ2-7	ASSLYYEQY
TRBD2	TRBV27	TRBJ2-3	ASSPPLAGLGDTQY
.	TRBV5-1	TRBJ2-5	ASSFGTLQETQY
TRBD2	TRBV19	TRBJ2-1	ASSSQTSGYNEQF
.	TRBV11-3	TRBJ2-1	ASSSRDRYNEQF
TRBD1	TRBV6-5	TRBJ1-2	ASRKTGGDEDGYT
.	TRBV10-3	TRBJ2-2	AISDSNTGELF
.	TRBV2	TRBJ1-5	ASSTGYSNQPQH
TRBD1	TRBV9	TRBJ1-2	ASSQRSGTGGGHGYGYT
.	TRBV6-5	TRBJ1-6	ASSYSKFSNSPLH
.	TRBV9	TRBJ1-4	ASSKGGGEEKLF
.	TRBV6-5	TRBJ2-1	ASSYSATLRGGEQF
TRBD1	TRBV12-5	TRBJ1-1	ASGLDAQGLGEAF
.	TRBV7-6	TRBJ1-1	ASSLGLIPGTEAF
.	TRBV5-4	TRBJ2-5	ASSLVTQETQY
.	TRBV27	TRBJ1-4	ASSFGGGEGAKLF
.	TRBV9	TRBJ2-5	ASSADRGGYQETQY
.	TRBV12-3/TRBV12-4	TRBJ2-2	ASSFGRGELF
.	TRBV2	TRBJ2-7	ASSEAAAVHY
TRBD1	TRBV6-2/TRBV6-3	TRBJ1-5	ASSYPGQGATQPQH
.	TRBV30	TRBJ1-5	AWSRGGAPQPQH
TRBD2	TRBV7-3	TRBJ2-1	ASRQLAPYNEQF
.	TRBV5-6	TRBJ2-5	ASSRTMTIQETQY
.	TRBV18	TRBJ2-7	ASSPREGGAYEQY
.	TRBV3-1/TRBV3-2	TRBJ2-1	ASSQRQVYNEQF
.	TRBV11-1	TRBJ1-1	ASSLIQATEAF
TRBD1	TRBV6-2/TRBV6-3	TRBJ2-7	ASSYSTGGREQY
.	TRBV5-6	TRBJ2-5	ASSLDVQETQY
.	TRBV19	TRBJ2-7	ASSSAGAGEQY
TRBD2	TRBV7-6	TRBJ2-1	ASSLDPTSGVTYNEQF
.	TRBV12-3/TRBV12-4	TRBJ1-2	ASSLPGYGYT
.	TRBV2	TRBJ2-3	ASSEVVSRDTQY
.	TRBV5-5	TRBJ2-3	ASSTTDGDTQY
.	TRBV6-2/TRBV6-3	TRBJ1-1	ASSYGGPNTEAF
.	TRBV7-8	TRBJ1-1	ASSLWGDEAF
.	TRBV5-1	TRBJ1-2	ASRGDYGYT
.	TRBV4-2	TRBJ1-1	ASSQDLANAEAF
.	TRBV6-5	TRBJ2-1	ASSYPGSSYNEQF
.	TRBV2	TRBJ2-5	ASSERGRETQY
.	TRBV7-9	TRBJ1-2	ASSLGSGGEYGYT
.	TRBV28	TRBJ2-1	ASRQGSYNEQF
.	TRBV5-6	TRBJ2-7	ASSLKARTYEQY
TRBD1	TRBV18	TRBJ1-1	ASSPGTGGVYTEAF
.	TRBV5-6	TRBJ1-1	ASSLLGAQNTEAF